This paragraph reports one T cell receptor beta chain. Its antigen is unidentified. Naive CD45RA+ and memory CD45RA-negative subsets were split from CD4+ cells. Repertoires were generated with immunoSEQ multiplex PCR, while TCRdb's copy carries only in-frame clones and drops some. Of some 2,500,000 clones listed, 85% to 95% were seen once; the top ten hold 0.37%. The data stem from a study of shared clonotypes between healthy human individuals. Study-level background: Ranging from 18 to 49 in age, donors were a couple of women and a few men. Study-level findings and limits: Non-shared clonotypes were found to have lower generation probabilities than the clonotypes that were shared by all four of the sorted-subset donors.

CDR1 and CDR2 from the germline V gene are MDHEN and SYDVKM. The CDR3 has 16 amino acids. The trim removed 7 bases at V and 3 bases at J, leaving 14 bases unmatched. The clonotype comes from a man aged 18 to 30 in good health. Some clones in this sample may be carry-over from other donors' samples. Sequencing was performed on naive CD4+ T cells from PBMCs. Subset in this sample: CD45RA+ positively selected. The chain combines TRBV28 with TRBJ2-7; 8 bases are shared with TRBD1. The CDR3 DNA reads TGTGCCAGCAAGGGCCGCTCCGGGACAGGAAGCTACGAGCAGTACTTC. Protein sequence: CASKGRSGTGSYEQYF.